These 12 T cell receptor beta chains came from one sample sequenced in a study of OX40 agonist ivuxolimab in advanced cancers. The data were produced by immunoSEQ multiplex PCR, yet TCRdb's version contains in-frame clones alone and is incomplete. The sample has tens of thousands of clones, about 94% seen once; the top ten hold around 10%. This specimen was CD4+ or CD8+ T cells sorted from blood, taken in a trial of the OX40 agonist ivuxolimab. These receptor sequences come from an adult with an advanced solid tumor such as melanoma, head and neck, liver or kidney cancer.

The chain uses TRBV7-6 and TRBJ1-4; D not resolved. The CDR3 contains 15 residues. Trimming shortened V by 5 bases and J by 4 bases, and 14 bases separated the two germline ends. CDR1 is SGHVS, CDR2 FNYEAQ, per germline. The CDR3 DNA reads TGTGCCAGCAGCCTCCTTGCGGTCCTTAATGAAAAACTGTTTTTT. Its protein is CASSLLAVLNEKLFF. The complete variable domain, with remaining parts taken from reference TRBV7-6 and TRBJ1-4, reads GAGVSQSPRYKVTKRGQDVALRCDPISGHVSLYWYRQALGQGPEFLTYFNYEAQQDKSGLPNDRFSAERPEGSISTLTIQRTEQRDSAMYRCASSLLAVLNEKLFFGSGTQLSVL.

V usage is TRBV14 and J usage is TRBJ2-2; perhaps TRBD1 as D (6 bases). Germline V gene lookup returns CDR1 SGHDN and CDR2 FVKESK. The ends were cut back, 3 bases at V and 3 bases at J, with 14 bases in the middle. CDR3 length: 16 residues. The CDR3 is CASSHPPYRDTGELFF. The DNA of the CDR3 is TGTGCCAGCAGCCACCCCCCATACAGGGACACCGGGGAGCTGTTTTTT.

The gene calls are TRBV9 and TRBJ1-2; 9 positions match TRBD1. The germline CDR1 and CDR2 sequences are SGDLS and YYNGEE. J lost 6 bases, V lost 4 bases, and 7 bases had no gene match. The CDR3 totals 14 residues. CDR3 coding DNA: TGTGCCAGCAGCCCCCGGGACAGGGCCCATGGCTACACCTTC. Protein product: CASSPRDRAHGYTF. Looking up the rest from reference TRBV9 and TRBJ1-2 gives the full variable domain: DSGVTQTPKHLITATGQRVTLRCSPRSGDLSVYWYQQSLDQGLQFLIQYYNGEERAKGNILERFSAQQFPDLHSELNLSSLELGDSALYFCASSPRDRAHGYTFGSGTRLTVV.

This chain connects TRBV7-3 to TRBJ2-7; possibly TRBD1 or TRBD2 for D (5 bases each). CDR1 is SGHTA, CDR2 FQGTGA, per germline. There are 14 residues in the CDR3. Trimming removed 5 bases at V and 1 base at J, with 12 bases between. As DNA, the CDR3 is TGTGCCAGCAGCCCGGGACCGGAATCCTACGAGCAGTACTTC. Its protein is CASSPGPESYEQYF. Complete variable domain (other parts from reference TRBV7-3 and TRBJ2-7): GAGVSQTPSNKVTEKGKYVELRCDPISGHTALYWYRQSLGQGPEFLIYFQGTGAADDSGLPNDRFFAVRPEGSVSTLKIQRTERGDSAVYLCASSPGPESYEQYFGPGTRLTVT.

This chain joins TRBV6-5 and TRBJ2-5, with 13 bases that match TRBD2. CDR1 MNHEY and CDR2 SVGAGI come from the germline V gene. The CDR3 is 16 residues long. Unmatched junction bases numbered 8, after V lost 4 bases and J lost 6 bases. CDR3: CASSFLGLAGEKTQYF. CDR3 nucleotide sequence: TGTGCCAGCAGTTTCTTAGGACTAGCGGGAGAAAAGACCCAGTACTTC.

The chain carries TRBV7-9 and TRBJ1-2, with D possibly being TRBD1 (6 bases). Germline CDR1 reads SEHNR; CDR2 reads FQNEAQ (reference sequence). This CDR3 contains 17 residues. Trimming cost V 5 bases and J 6 bases, with 25 bases left between them. CDR3 in DNA: TGTGCCAGCAGCCTCCCCGTCGGACAGTCGGGTGTTGATGGCTACACCTTC. This translates into CASSLPVGQSGVDGYTF. The variable domain in full, with the rest retrieved from reference TRBV7-9 and TRBJ1-2, is DTGVSQNPRHKITKRGQNVTFRCDPISEHNRLYWYRQTLGQGPEFLTYFQNEAQLEKSRLLSDRFSAERPKGSFSTLEIQRTEQGDSAMYLCASSLPVGQSGVDGYTFGSGTRLTVV.

V and J are TRBV6-1 and TRBJ1-6, with D tentatively TRBD1 (5 bases). CDR3 length equals 15 residues. Trimming took 1 base from V and 8 from J, leaving 12 bases between them. Germline values: CDR1 MNHNS, CDR2 SASEGT. Here the CDR3 DNA reads TGTGCCAGCAGTGAAGAGCGGACATCGGATTCACCCCTCCACTTT. Translation gives CASSEERTSDSPLHF.

The V and J genes are TRBV7-9 and TRBJ2-5; D is unclear. Germline CDR1 SEHNR, CDR2 FQNEAQ (reference sequence). This CDR3 spans 15 amino acids. V was trimmed by 6 bases and J by 0 bases, leaving 14 bases between them. Here the CDR3 DNA reads TGTGCCAGCAGTCTTGTGGATCAGTACCAAGAGACCCAGTACTTC. This encodes CASSLVDQYQETQYF.

The V call is TRBV9, the J call TRBJ1-4; TRBD1 aligns across 7 bases. The CDR3 contains 14 residues. Germline CDR1 SGDLS, CDR2 YYNGEE. Germline trimming cut 0 bases from V and 8 bases from J; bases unmatched to any gene: 4. The CDR3 nucleotides are TGTGCCAGCAGCGTAGGACAGGGCACCGAAAAACTGTTTTTT. Its protein product is CASSVGQGTEKLFF.

This chain connects TRBV15 to TRBJ1-1, with TRBD1 identical over 8 bases. CDR1 is LNHNV, CDR2 YYDKDF, per germline (reference sequence). The length of the CDR3 is 18 residues. Trimming took 5 bases from V and 4 from J; bases not matched to a gene: 18. This chain's CDR3 is CATSQGTGGEVRGTEAFF. The DNA of the CDR3 is TGTGCCACCAGCCAAGGCACAGGGGGTGAGGTCAGGGGCACTGAAGCTTTCTTT.

For this clone: The sample contains more than one DNA sequence encoding this CDR3. J is TRBJ2-7 and V is TRBV4-1; D uncertain. Per the germline V gene, CDR1 is MGHRA and CDR2 is YSYEKL. CDR3 length: 12 residues. Trimming cost V 0 bases and J 6 bases, with 6 bases left between them. For the CDR3, the DNA is TGCGCCAGCAGCCAAGATCTTGGCGAGCAGTACTTC. Translated, it gives CASSQDLGEQYF.

This clone has a single count. The chain uses TRBV7-2 and TRBJ2-7, with D possibly being TRBD2 (5 bases). Germline CDR1 is SGHTA and CDR2 is FQGNSA. Trimming cost V 5 bases and J 3 bases, with 17 bases left between them. The CDR3 is 15 residues long. CDR3 in DNA: TGTGCCAGCAGCCCTTGGGAAGCGGAGAGCTACGAGCAGTACTTC. Its translation: CASSPWEAESYEQYF.